This entry lists 18 T cell receptor beta chains sequenced from one sample in a study of shared clonotypes between healthy human individuals. TCRdb keeps only in-frame clones here, not all; method: immunoSEQ multiplex PCR. The table lists 470,000 or so clones, roughly 80% of them singletons. Sequencing used PBMCs. These receptors all come from a woman aged 40-49 years in good health. Some clones in this sample may be carry-over from other donors' samples.

In the case of this clone: This may be a read error, as it is one base from a much larger clone. Different DNA sequences within this sample yield the same CDR3. The chain couples TRBV5-5 to TRBJ1-2; D may be TRBD1 (5 bases). Germline CDR1 SGHKS, CDR2 YYEKEE (reference sequence). The CDR3 is 14 residues long. CDR3 residues: CASSLEGAPRGYTF. The CDR3 region has the DNA TGTGCCAGCAGCTTGGAAGGGGCTCCGAGAGGCTACACCTTT.

The chain combines TRBV11-3 with TRBJ2-2, with TRBD2 identical over 8 bases. The V and J ends lost 5 bases and 8 bases, in that order; junction bases with no gene match: 10. Germline V lookup: CDR1 SGHNT, CDR2 YENEEA. This CDR3 contains 15 residues. CDR3 bases: TGTGCCAGCAGCCCGCAAAGCGGGAGTATGGGGGAGCTGTTTTTT. It is translated as CASSPQSGSMGELFF.

This rearrangement joins TRBV19 to TRBJ1-1; 7 nucleotides align to TRBD1. Trimming took 3 bases from V and 0 from J; bases not matched to a gene: 7. Germline-derived CDR1 and CDR2 are LNHDA and SQIVND (reference sequence). The CDR3 consists of 16 residues. CDR3 residues: CASSMGPGQLNTEAFF. CDR3 bases: TGTGCCAGTAGTATGGGGCCGGGACAGTTGAACACTGAAGCTTTCTTT.

On this clone: A far larger clone is a single base away, which makes a read error likely. CDR3 sequence reads: CASSFQGFYTEAFF. Written as DNA, the CDR3 is TGTGCCAGCAGCTTCCAGGGTTTTTACACTGAAGCTTTCTTT. V usage is TRBV7-2 and J usage is TRBJ1-1; D possibly corresponds to TRBD1 (5 bases). The CDR3 consists of 14 residues. V gave up 3 bases and J gave up 3 bases, with 11 bases separating them. Germline CDR1 SGHTA, CDR2 FQGNSA. The complete variable domain, with remaining parts taken from reference TRBV7-2 and TRBJ1-1, reads GAGVSQSPSNKVTEKGKDVELRCDPISGHTALYWYRQSLGQGLEFLIYFQGNSAPDKSGLPSDRFSAERTGGSVSTLTIQRTQQEDSAVYLCASSFQGFYTEAFFGQGTRLTVV.

The rearrangement uses TRBV1 and TRBJ1-2. TRBV1 is marked as a pseudogene. CDR3 size: 16 residues. Here the CDR3 DNA reads TGCACCAGCAGTTGTCCAAGTTTGTGCGAAACCTATGGCTACACCTTC. This codes for CTSSCPSLCETYGYTF.

Only a few counts were recorded for this clone. V gene TRBV4-2 combines with J gene TRBJ2-7; 14 bases are a match to TRBD2. CDR1 and CDR2 (germline): LGHNA, YNFKEQ. V lost 0 bases to trimming and J lost 2 bases; unmatched junction nucleotides: 6. CDR3 length: 18 residues. CDR3 nucleotides: TGTGCCAGCAGCCAAGACGGGACTAGCGGGAGTATAGCCTACGAGCAGTACTTC. Translating gives CASSQDGTSGSIAYEQYF.

The chain carries TRBV28 and TRBJ2-7, with D uncertain. Trimming cost V 7 bases and J 5 bases, with 15 bases left between them. Germline V gene lookup returns CDR1 MDHEN and CDR2 SYDVKM. This CDR3 region has 13 residues. The CDR3 region has the DNA TGTGCCAGCACCCCTGGCGGACGCCACGAGCAGTACTTC. As protein: CASTPGGRHEQYF. The whole variable domain, filled in from reference TRBV28 and TRBJ2-7, reads DVKVTQSSRYLVKRTGEKVFLECVQDMDHENMFWYRQDPGLGLRLIYFSYDVKMKEKGDIPEGYSVSREKKERFSLILESASTNQTSMYLCASTPGGRHEQYFGPGTRLTVT.

The rearrangement links TRBV25-1 to TRBJ2-7, with a tentative D call TRBD2 (7 bases). Trimming left V 4 bases short and J 0 bases short, with 10 bases between. This CDR3 is built from 14 residues. Germline V gene lookup returns CDR1 MGHDK and CDR2 SYGVNS. CDR3 DNA: TGTGCCAGCAGTGTGGGAGGGGGCTCCTACGAGCAGTACTTC. Its protein is CASSVGGGSYEQYF.

Points on this clone: A much larger clone differs from this one at a single base, so this may be a read error. Other DNA sequences from this sample encode an identical CDR3 as well. V is TRBV9 and J is TRBJ1-2; 9 positions agree with TRBD1. Germline assignment: CDR1 SGDLS and CDR2 YYNGEE. The CDR3 contains 15 residues. Here the CDR3 reads CASSPRTGAGSGYTF. In DNA, the CDR3 is TGTGCCAGCAGCCCTCGGACAGGGGCGGGAAGTGGCTACACTTTC.

V is TRBV10-3 and J is TRBJ2-3, with 12 bases fitting TRBD2. The trim removed 8 bases at V and 2 bases at J, leaving 8 bases unmatched. CDR1 and CDR2 from the germline V gene are ENHRY and SYGVKD. The CDR3 length is 16 residues. The chain's CDR3 is CAIGASGRAPTDTQYF. The CDR3 DNA reads as TGTGCCATCGGGGCTAGCGGGAGGGCGCCCACAGATACGCAGTATTTT.

As for this clone: A far larger clone lies a single base away; this is likely a read error. This sample includes further DNA sequences coding for the same CDR3. The chain recombines TRBV11-3 with TRBJ2-4; perhaps TRBD2 as D (5 bases). CDR1 is SGHNT and CDR2 is YENEEA in the germline V gene. The CDR3 extends over 20 amino acids. CDR3 nucleotide sequence: TGTGCCAGCAGCTTAGATCCGGAAGGAACCTATAAGCTAGCCAAGAACATTCAGTACTTC. It encodes CASSLDPEGTYKLAKNIQYF.

This chain uses TRBV7-6 with TRBJ1-4, with 7 positions matching TRBD1. This CDR3 contains 13 residues. Germline V gene lookup returns CDR1 SGHVS and CDR2 FNYEAQ. Unmatched junction bases numbered 2, after V lost 3 bases and J lost 7 bases. The CDR3 loop is CASSFRGPEKLFF. The CDR3 region has the DNA TGTGCCAGCAGCTTTAGGGGGCCTGAAAAACTGTTTTTT.

The chain employs TRBV18 and TRBJ2-2, with D perhaps TRBD2 (6 bases). Looked up from germline, CDR1 is KGHSH and CDR2 is LQKENI. V was trimmed by 3 bases and J by 3 bases, leaving 8 bases between them. The CDR3 runs 14 residues. CDR3 sequence: CASSPGLYTGELFF. Here the CDR3 DNA reads TGTGCCAGCTCACCGGGACTGTACACCGGGGAGCTGTTTTTT. Complete variable domain (other parts from reference TRBV18 and TRBJ2-2): NAGVMQNPRHLVRRRGQEARLRCSPMKGHSHVYWYRQLPEEGLKFMVYLQKENIIDESGMPKERFSAEFPKEGPSILRIQQVVRGDSAAYFCASSPGLYTGELFFGEGSRLTVL.

The V gene is TRBV28, the J gene TRBJ2-1; D could derive from TRBD1 or TRBD2 (6 bases each). The CDR3 contains 14 residues. Trimming left V 8 bases short and J 6 bases short, with 17 bases between. The germline CDR1 and CDR2 sequences are MDHEN and SYDVKM. The CDR3 loop reads CASADRGGINEQFF. The CDR3 DNA follows: TGTGCCAGCGCGGACAGAGGAGGGATCAATGAGCAGTTCTTC. The whole variable domain, remainder taken from reference TRBV28 and TRBJ2-1, is DVKVTQSSRYLVKRTGEKVFLECVQDMDHENMFWYRQDPGLGLRLIYFSYDVKMKEKGDIPEGYSVSREKKERFSLILESASTNQTSMYLCASADRGGINEQFFGPGTRLTVL.

The V and J genes are TRBV5-4 and TRBJ1-2, with TRBD1 matching over 7 bases. Germline V gene lookup returns CDR1 SGHNT and CDR2 YYREEE (reference sequence). V gave up 4 bases and J gave up 1 base; unmatched junction bases: 7. The CDR3 runs 15 residues. CDR3 amino acids: CASSPQGGNNYGYTF. The CDR3 nucleotides are TGTGCCAGCAGCCCCCAGGGGGGAAATAACTATGGCTACACCTTC.

The table lists this clone with many counts. The same CDR3 is also encoded by other DNA sequences in this sample. The chain carries TRBV5-3 and TRBJ2-7; 9 bases agree with TRBD1. TRBV5-3 is classed as an ORF, of uncertain function. Trimming removed 4 bases from V and 3 bases from J; junction bases left unmatched: 2. This CDR3 has 13 amino acids. The CDR3 nucleotides are TGTGCCAGAAGCGTGGGACAGGGCTACGAGCAGTACTTC. Its protein product is CARSVGQGYEQYF.

This clone has only one observation. The V and J genes are TRBV11-3 and TRBJ2-5; TRBD2 aligns across 7 bases. V lost 3 bases to trimming and J lost 3 bases; unmatched junction nucleotides: 7. CDR3 length: 15 amino acids. Germline-derived CDR1 and CDR2 are SGHNT and YENEEA. The CDR3 here is CASSFSASGKETQYF. CDR3 DNA sequence: TGTGCCAGCAGCTTCTCGGCTAGCGGAAAAGAGACCCAGTACTTC.

V is TRBV13 and J is TRBJ2-7; 8 bases map to TRBD2. The CDR3 spans 14 residues. CDR1 PRHDT and CDR2 FYEKMQ come from the germline V gene (reference sequence). Trimming took 5 bases from V and 2 from J; bases not matched to a gene: 5. The CDR3 region is CASSVRGAPYEQYF. As DNA, the CDR3 is TGTGCCAGCAGCGTGCGGGGGGCCCCCTACGAGCAGTACTTC.